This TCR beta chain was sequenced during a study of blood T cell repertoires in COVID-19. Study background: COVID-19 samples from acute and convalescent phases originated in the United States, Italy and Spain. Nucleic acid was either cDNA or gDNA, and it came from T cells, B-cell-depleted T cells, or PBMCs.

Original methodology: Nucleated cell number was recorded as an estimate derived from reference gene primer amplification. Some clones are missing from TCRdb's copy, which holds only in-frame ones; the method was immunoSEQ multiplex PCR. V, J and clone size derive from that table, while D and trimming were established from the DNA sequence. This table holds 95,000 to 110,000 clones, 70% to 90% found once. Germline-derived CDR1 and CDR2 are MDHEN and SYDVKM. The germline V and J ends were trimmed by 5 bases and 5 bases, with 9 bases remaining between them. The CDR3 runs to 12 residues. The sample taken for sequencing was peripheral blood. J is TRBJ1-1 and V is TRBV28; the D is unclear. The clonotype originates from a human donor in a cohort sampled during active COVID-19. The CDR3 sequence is CASSMMRTEAFF. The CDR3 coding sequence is TGTGCCAGCAGTATGATGAGGACTGAAGCTTTCTTT.